This T cell receptor (beta chain) stems from a study of blood T cell repertoires in COVID-19. Across the study: From T cells, B-cell-depleted T cells, or PBMCs came the material, which was cDNA or gDNA.

This CDR3 is 16 amino acids long. Losses at the gene ends were 6 bases for V and 4 bases for J; bases not matched to a gene: 11. Looked up from germline, CDR1 is SNHLY and CDR2 is FYNNEI. Repertoires were generated with immunoSEQ multiplex PCR, while TCRdb's copy carries only in-frame clones and drops some. The sample holds 300,000 to 450,000 clones, 81% seen once. The TCR comes from a human donor with acute or convalescent COVID-19. The donor label of this sample is uncertain. V and J are TRBV2 and TRBJ2-4; TRBD1 matches at 8 bases. The sequenced sample consisted of peripheral blood. DNA for the CDR3: TGTGCCAGCAGGGCTAGGCAGGGGGCGGCTAAAAACATTCAGTACTTC. The encoded protein is CASRARQGAAKNIQYF.